This paragraph covers one TCR beta chain sequence. Antigen: not known. These data are taken from a study of blood T cells in healthy people across ages. For the study at large: Per two T cells, about one barcoded beta molecule was captured through template switching. Overall study results and limits: It was not known whether donors were CMV positive (a possible confounder of expanded clonotype changes). Estimates based on one million T cells were treated as lower bounds.

Germline assignment: CDR1 SQVTM and CDR2 ANQGSEA. V shed 7 bases, J shed 0 bases, and the junction held 7 bases outside the gene matches. This CDR3 spans 14 amino acids. Then a second PCR, running about 6 to 12 cycles, was carried out with a sample-barcoded 5' primer and a J-beta primer mix. With 12 random nucleotides, a template-switch adaptor tagged each individual cDNA molecule. TCRdb reanalysed the 5' RACE reads using MiXCR and keeps one entry per CDR3 protein. This table holds hundreds of thousands of distinct CDR3 sequences, roughly 32% found once. The sequence came from a woman aged 80 or over in good health. Sequencing was done on a sample of blood. The rearrangement links TRBV29-1 to TRBJ1-1; 8 bases are a match to TRBD1. As DNA, the CDR3 is TGCAGCGGCACGACAGGGGCCATGAACACTGAAGCTTTCTTT. This translates into CSGTTGAMNTEAFF.